This entry lists 29 T cell receptor delta chains sequenced from one sample in a study of gamma delta lymphoproliferative disorders and STAT genes (dated by TCRdb to 2017 to 2018). Genomic DNA from peripheral blood mononuclear cells isolated from patients and controls was used for TCR sequencing. The library was built by means of multiplex PCR. Sequencing relied on an Illumina MiSeq. TCRdb processed the public reads again with the CATT caller, after which rows with matching DNA were combined. Here the sample has about 3,100 delta-chain clones; around 1.2% occur a single time. Clones ranked in the top ten supply approximately 20% of the sample. Sample: blood. Source of these receptors: a human donor in good health.

To note about this clone: The TCRdb record carries a much larger clone's protein, which differs from this DNA's translation at residue 13; a read error is the likely cause, and the protein listed here is the DNA translation. The rearrangement joins TRDV2 to TRDJ3; 9 positions match TRDD3. Germline V gives CDR1 GEAIGNYY, CDR2 EKD. The CDR3 extends over 20 amino acids. The CDR3 protein is CACDPVLGEAYSRDTRQMFF. In DNA, the CDR3 is TGTGCCTGTGACCCTGTACTGGGGGAAGCCTACTCCCGGGACACCCGACAGATGTTTTTC.

Only a few counts were recorded for this clone. The translation of this DNA and the TCRdb protein of a much larger clone differ at residue 9, probably owing to a read error; the protein shown here is translated from the DNA. The CDR3 DNA reads as TGTGCTCTTGGGGAACTTTCCTGGAGGATATTCACCGATAAACTCATCTTT. Translated, it gives CALGELSWRIFTDKLIF. The gene calls are TRDV1 and TRDJ1; D is possibly TRDD2 or TRDD3 (5 bases each). The CDR3 covers 17 residues. Trimming took off 0 bases at V and 1 base at J, with 15 bases between the two ends. Looked up from germline, CDR1 is TSWWSYY and CDR2 is QGS.

In regard to this clone: Translating this DNA gives a protein that differs at residue 14 from the TCRdb one, which belongs to a much larger clone; a read error is likely, and the protein shown is this translation. This sequence joins TRDV2 and TRDJ1; 11 nucleotides match TRDD3. Germline V lookup: CDR1 GEAIGNYY, CDR2 EKD. The CDR3 is 19 amino acids. V lost 3 bases to trimming and J lost 3 bases; unmatched junction nucleotides: 17. The CDR3, as DNA: TGTGCCTGTGACCCCCTCTCCGTACTGGGGGATATGGACGCCGATAAACTCATCTTT. This encodes CACDPLSVLGDMDADKLIF.

A note on this clone: A far larger clone is just one base off, so this is likely a read error. This sequence joins TRDV2 and TRDJ1; 7 bases are shared with TRDD3. After removal of 1 base from V and 6 bases from J, the junction contained 4 bases not matched to a gene. The CDR3 extends over 13 amino acids. Germline CDR1 GEAIGNYY, CDR2 EKD. In DNA form, the CDR3 reads TGTGCCTGTGACACGTGGGGGACCAATAAACTCATCTTT. Protein sequence: CACDTWGTNKLIF.

With regard to this clone: A read error is likely here: a far larger clone is one base away. The gene calls are TRDV2 and TRDJ1; the match to TRDD3 covers 12 bases. The CDR3 loop spans 25 amino acids. CDR1 GEAIGNYY and CDR2 EKD come from the germline V gene. Here the CDR3 reads CACGTVSTLPWVLGDTVATPDKLIF. CDR3 coding DNA: TGTGCCTGTGGCACCGTATCTACCCTTCCTTGGGTACTGGGGGATACAGTTGCTACTCCCGATAAACTCATCTTT.

Notes on this clone: A far larger clone lies a single base away; this is likely a read error. V and J are TRDV2 and TRDJ1, with 7 bases matching TRDD3. This CDR3 is 23 amino acids long. Germline V gene data show CDR1 as GEAIGNYY and CDR2 as EKD. The CDR3 is CACVPVLGPTRRAGRPHTDKPIF. CDR3 sequence (DNA): TGTGCCTGTGTCCCCGTACTGGGGCCCACCCGGCGGGCCGGCCGACCGCACACCGATAAACCCATCTTT.

This clone was counted between two and nine times. TCRdb records a much larger clone's protein for this DNA, with a difference at residue 11 that likely arises from a read error; the protein given is the translation of the DNA. The chain carries TRDV2 and TRDJ1; the D gene could be TRDD2 or TRDD3 (7 bases each). CDR3 length: 17 amino acids. In germline, CDR1 is GEAIGNYY, CDR2 EKD. Trimming left V 3 bases short and J 4 bases short, with 23 bases between. CDR3 protein: CACDSISYGDMNDKLIF. DNA of the CDR3: TGTGCCTGTGACTCCATTTCCTACGGGGATATGAACGATAAACTCATCTTT.

Turning to this clone: TCRdb shows a much larger clone's protein in place of this DNA's translation, and the two differ at residue 4, likely through a read error; the protein shown is translated from the DNA. This chain joins TRDV2 and TRDJ1; TRDD3 aligns across 7 bases. With V trimmed by 6 bases and J by 0 bases, 15 bases remained unmatched. The CDR3 totals 17 residues. The germline gives CDR1 GEAIGNYY, CDR2 EKD. For the CDR3, the DNA is TGTGCCTGTAACGAGATAGGGGGATCCCTGTACACCGATAAACTCATCTTT. It encodes CACNEIGGSLYTDKLIF.

This clone was seen a handful of times. TCRdb lists the protein of a much larger clone for this DNA, which differs at residue 6, so this is likely a read error; the protein given here is translated from the DNA itself. V is TRDV2 and J is TRDJ1, with D tentatively TRDD3 (6 bases). The CDR3 has 17 amino acids. CDR1 and CDR2 (germline): GEAIGNYY, EKD. Trimming removed 2 bases from V and 0 bases from J, with 18 bases in between. This chain's CDR3 is CACDRPGEARYTDKLIF. The CDR3 DNA reads TGTGCCTGTGACAGACCGGGGGAGGCCCGGTACACCGATAAACTCATCTTT.

This clone was recorded many times. Distinct nucleotide sequences in the sample also encode this CDR3. The CDR3 reads CACDTLGVAGDTDKLIF. As DNA, the CDR3 is TGTGCCTGTGACACCTTAGGAGTAGCGGGGGACACCGATAAACTCATCTTT. V is TRDV2 and J is TRDJ1, with D possibly TRDD3 on 5 matching bases. The CDR3 totals 17 residues. Germline V gene data show CDR1 as GEAIGNYY and CDR2 as EKD. V lost 0 bases and J 0 bases, leaving 16 bases between the germline ends.

This clone has more than one count but fewer than ten. Only one base separates this from a far larger clonotype, so it likely reflects a read error. Other DNA variants within this sample encode the same CDR3. The rearrangement uses TRDV2 and TRDJ1, with 12 nucleotides matching TRDD3. V was clipped by 3 bases and J by 1 base; unmatched bases: 5. The CDR3 contains 16 residues. Germline CDR1 GEAIGNYY, CDR2 EKD. For the CDR3, the DNA is TGTGCCTGTGACGCCTTACTGGGGGATACCACCGATAAACTCATCTTT. Translating it yields CACDALLGDTTDKLIF.

This clone was seen more than once but under ten times. This DNA's translation and the protein TCRdb lists, from a much larger clone, do not match at residue 5, likely due to a read error; the protein shown is translated from the DNA. The CDR3 loop is CACDRLGAPREQLIF. For the CDR3, the DNA is TGTGCCTGTGACAGACTGGGGGCTCCACGGGAACAACTCATCTTT. The chain has TRDV2 and TRDJ1; 8 bases are shared with TRDD3. V dropped 2 bases and J dropped 9; count of bases not matched to a gene: 13. CDR3 length: 15 residues. Germline CDR1 reads GEAIGNYY; CDR2 reads EKD.

A note on this clone: For this DNA, TCRdb reports the protein of a much larger clone, which diverges at residue 10, most likely from a read error; the protein presented here is translated directly from the DNA. V gene TRDV2 combines with J gene TRDJ3, with a weak D call TRDD3 (5 bases). In germline, CDR1 is GEAIGNYY, CDR2 EKD. Trimming removed 0 bases from V and 0 bases from J, with 20 bases in between. CDR3 size: 21 residues. CDR3 DNA sequence: TGTGCCTGTGACACCGCCGAACATACTAGGGGAAGCTCCTGGGACACCCGACAGATGTTTTTC. It is translated as CACDTAEHTRGSSWDTRQMFF.

This clone has only a few counts. This is likely an artifact of a read error, given a far larger clone one base away. Other DNA sequences of this sample code for an identical CDR3. This rearrangement joins TRDV2 to TRDJ1; 11 nucleotides match TRDD3. Unmatched junction bases numbered 14, after V lost 0 bases and J lost 0 bases. Germline CDR1 GEAIGNYY, CDR2 EKD. The CDR3 contains 20 residues. CDR3 DNA: TGTGCCTGTGACACCGTGCGGCTGGGGGATACTTGGGGGTACACCGATAAACTCATCTTT. It translates to CACDTVRLGDTWGYTDKLIF.

With regard to this clone: TCRdb shows a much larger clone's protein in place of this DNA's translation, and the two differ at residue 12, likely through a read error; the protein shown is translated from the DNA. The CDR3 loop is CACDTLLGTRGADKLIF. The CDR3 DNA is TGTGCCTGTGACACCTTACTGGGGACTCGGGGCGCCGATAAACTCATCTTT. V and J are TRDV2 and TRDJ1; 7 nucleotides line up with TRDD3. Losses at the gene ends were 0 bases for V and 3 bases for J; bases not matched to a gene: 12. Germline V lookup: CDR1 GEAIGNYY, CDR2 EKD. The length of the CDR3 is 17 residues.

This clone was counted between two and nine times. This probably arose from a read error, given a far larger clone one base away. Other DNA sequences in this specimen translate into the identical CDR3. V and J are TRDV2 and TRDJ1; 12 bases align to TRDD3. The CDR3 covers 18 residues. Germline CDR1 is GEAIGNYY and CDR2 is EKD. The J segment lost 0 bases and the V segment lost 3 bases, leaving 10 bases of the junction unmatched. Here the CDR3 DNA reads TGTGCCTGTGACCCCGTACTGGGGGATACCACATACACCGATAAACTCATCTTT. Its translation is CACDPVLGDTTYTDKLIF.

This clone was observed a handful of times. This chain links TRDV2 with TRDJ1; 13 bases map to TRDD3. The V and J ends lost 3 bases and 2 bases, in that order; junction bases with no gene match: 23. The V gene's germline CDR1 is GEAIGNYY and CDR2 EKD. This CDR3 spans 22 amino acids. CDR3 coding DNA: TGTGCCTGTGACTCCCGTACTGGGGGATACGCGGGACGTTTCAAATCGACCGATAAACTCATCTTT. Translating it yields CACDSRTGGYAGRFKSTDKLIF.

This clone was counted only a few times. TCRdb's entry gives the protein of a much larger clone, which mismatches this DNA's translation at residue 15, likely from a read error; the protein reported here is translated from the DNA. This chain uses TRDV2 with TRDJ1; 13 bases line up with TRDD3. V lost 3 bases and J lost 4; bases outside the gene matches: 19. The germline gives CDR1 GEAIGNYY, CDR2 EKD. The CDR3 loop spans 20 amino acids. The CDR3 coding sequence is TGTGCCTGTGACGACTCTTTCCGTACTGGGGGATACGCGGGAATCGATAAACTCATCTTT. It translates to CACDDSFRTGGYAGIDKLIF.

With regard to this clone: The TCRdb record carries a much larger clone's protein, which differs from this DNA's translation at residue 4; a read error is the likely cause, and the protein listed here is the DNA translation. This rearrangement joins TRDV2 to TRDJ1, with 8 nucleotides matching TRDD3. Unmatched junction bases numbered 8, after V lost 5 bases and J lost 4 bases. The germline V gene has CDR1 GEAIGNYY and CDR2 EKD. The CDR3 covers 14 residues. The CDR3 DNA reads TGTGCCTGTGTCGGACTGGGGGCCTACGATAAACTCATCTTT. As protein: CACVGLGAYDKLIF.

This clone has more than one count but fewer than ten. V usage is TRDV2 and J usage is TRDJ1, with 11 positions matching TRDD3. From germline, CDR1 is GEAIGNYY and CDR2 EKD. This CDR3 has 20 residues. Trimming removed 1 base from V and 2 bases from J; junction bases left unmatched: 17. DNA for the CDR3: TGTGCCTGTGACACTGGGGGATACGCGGGACGTTTCAAATCGACCGATAAACTCATCTTT. Protein: CACDTGGYAGRFKSTDKLIF.

In the case of this clone: TCRdb assigns this DNA the protein of a much larger clone, which departs from its translation at residue 5; this likely reflects a read error, and the protein shown comes from translating the DNA. The chain uses TRDV2 and TRDJ1, with 13 nucleotides matching TRDD3. Per the germline V gene, CDR1 is GEAIGNYY and CDR2 is EKD. Trimming at V came to 3 bases and at J to 0 bases, leaving 6 bases not matched to a gene. This CDR3 has 17 amino acids. The CDR3 reads CACDGVLGDTHTDKLIF. CDR3 coding DNA: TGTGCCTGTGACGGCGTACTGGGGGATACGCACACCGATAAACTCATCTTT.

A few counts support this clone. This DNA's translation and the protein TCRdb lists, from a much larger clone, do not match at residue 6, likely due to a read error; the protein shown is translated from the DNA. V and J are TRDV2 and TRDJ1; TRDD3 agrees at 8 bases. J gave up 3 bases and V 3 bases, and 11 bases lay outside the gene matches. This CDR3 is built from 16 residues. CDR1 and CDR2 (germline): GEAIGNYY, EKD. The CDR3 region is CACDLPGDKDADKLIF. As DNA, the CDR3 is TGTGCCTGTGACCTACCGGGGGATAAGGATGCCGATAAACTCATCTTT.

The chain links TRDV2 to TRDJ1, with 12 bases lining up with TRDD3. V lost 0 bases and J lost 1; bases outside the gene matches: 11. Germline V lookup: CDR1 GEAIGNYY, CDR2 EKD. This CDR3 has 19 residues. CDR3 in DNA: TGTGCCTGTGACACCGTCGTGGGCTGGGGGATACGGGGCACCGATAAACTCATCTTT. It specifies CACDTVVGWGIRGTDKLIF.

In the case of this clone: A far larger clone is one nucleotide away, so this likely arose from a read error. Other DNA sequences of this sample code for an identical CDR3. The CDR3 reads CACDPVTGGYAGRFKSTDKLIF. The CDR3 bases are TGTGCCTGTGACCCCGTGACTGGGGGATACGCGGGACGCTTCAAATCGACCGATAAACTCATCTTT. V and J are TRDV2 and TRDJ1, with 13 nucleotides matching TRDD3. The CDR3 has 22 residues. V shed 3 bases and J 2 bases; nucleotides not matched to a gene: 23. Germline V gene sequence: CDR1 GEAIGNYY, CDR2 EKD.

There are a few counts of this clone. A far larger clone is only one base removed, so a read error is likely. The identical CDR3 is also encoded by other nucleotide sequences in the sample. V is TRDV2 and J is TRDJ3; 10 bases are a match to TRDD3. Losses at the gene ends were 2 bases for V and 2 bases for J; bases not matched to a gene: 8. The CDR3 sequence is 19 residues long. From germline, CDR1 is GEAIGNYY and CDR2 EKD. DNA of the CDR3: TGTGCCTGTGACAAGCTGGGGGATAGAACCCCCTGGGACACCCGACAGATGTTTTTC. It encodes CACDKLGDRTPWDTRQMFF.

This clone has a handful of counts. TCRdb's entry gives the protein of a much larger clone, which mismatches this DNA's translation at residue 7, likely from a read error; the protein reported here is translated from the DNA. The chain links TRDV2 to TRDJ1; TRDD3 aligns across 12 bases. CDR1 and CDR2 from the germline V gene are GEAIGNYY and EKD. The trim removed 0 bases at V and 6 bases at J, leaving 7 bases unmatched. The CDR3 length is 16 residues. The CDR3 loop is CACDTVDTGGYNKLIF. The CDR3 DNA reads TGTGCCTGTGACACCGTAGATACTGGGGGATACAATAAACTCATCTTT.

The V call is TRDV1, the J call TRDJ1; TRDD3 agrees at 7 bases. TCRdb carries no J gene annotation; the J gene was assigned here by matching the DNA with germline. V dropped 2 bases and J dropped 0; count of bases not matched to a gene: 18. Germline CDR1 is TSWWSYY and CDR2 is QGS. This CDR3 is built from 20 residues. The CDR3 nucleotides are TGTGCTCTTGGGGAATGGGGCGTCGGACGTGGGGGACCGTACACCGATAAACTCATCTTT. It translates to CALGEWGVGRGGPYTDKLIF.

In regard to this clone: With a far larger clone one base away, a read error is the likely cause. This sample also contains other DNA sequences that code for the same CDR3. The V and J genes are TRDV2 and TRDJ1; 8 bases map to TRDD3. J lost 1 base, V lost 2 bases, and 8 bases had no gene match. The germline V gene has CDR1 GEAIGNYY and CDR2 EKD. This CDR3 is built from 16 residues. CDR3 sequence reads: CACDSVGGSFTDKLIF. The CDR3 nucleotides read TGTGCCTGTGACAGTGTTGGGGGATCTTTCACCGATAAACTCATCTTT.

This clone was picked up a small number of times. One base separates it from a far larger clone, so it is likely a read error. Different DNA sequences within this sample yield the same CDR3. The rearrangement uses TRDV2 and TRDJ3; maybe TRDD3 (5 bases). Germline V gives CDR1 GEAIGNYY, CDR2 EKD. The CDR3 covers 21 residues. V lost 0 bases and J 2 bases, leaving 22 bases between the germline ends. The CDR3 protein is CACDTPISGGQPTWDTRQMFF. The CDR3, as DNA: TGTGCCTGTGACACCCCCATTTCCGGGGGGCAACCGACCTGGGACACCCGACAGATGTTTTTC.